These 17 T cell receptor beta chains were all obtained from the same sample, sequenced in a study of blood T cell repertoires in COVID-19. Using immunoSEQ multiplex PCR, the repertoire was profiled, and TCRdb retains in-frame clones only, with some absent. The table lists 26,000 or so clones, around 90% of them singletons. The specimen sequenced was peripheral blood. Receptor source: a human donor with active COVID-19. The donor label of this sample is uncertain.

The chain has TRBV7-2 and TRBJ2-5; D not resolved. Trimming removed 1 base from V and 2 bases from J, with 11 bases in between. The CDR3 length is 15 residues. Germline-derived CDR1 and CDR2 are SGHTA and FQGNSA. CDR3 sequence: CASSLVASPQETQYF. As DNA, the CDR3 is TGTGCCAGCAGCTTAGTAGCCAGTCCACAAGAGACCCAGTACTTC.

The V call is TRBV5-6, the J call TRBJ1-3; D ambiguous. Per the germline V gene, CDR1 is SGHDT and CDR2 is YYEEEE. CDR3 length: 15 residues. Trimming removed 2 bases at V and 1 base at J, with 10 bases between. The CDR3 region is CASSLTRISGNTIYF. In DNA, the CDR3 is TGTGCCAGCAGCTTAACGCGGATTTCTGGAAACACCATATATTTT.

The chain carries TRBV28 and TRBJ2-7; TRBD1 agrees at 7 bases. J gave up 6 bases and V 1 base, and 9 bases lay outside the gene matches. The CDR3 consists of 15 residues. Looked up from germline, CDR1 is MDHEN and CDR2 is SYDVKM. The CDR3 loop is CASSLSPTGIGEQYF. The CDR3 DNA follows: TGTGCCAGCAGTTTATCCCCGACAGGGATCGGCGAGCAGTACTTC.

The chain carries TRBV7-2 and TRBJ1-3, with TRBD1 matching 7 bases. Trimming took 5 bases from V and 1 from J; bases not matched to a gene: 11. The CDR3 has 17 amino acids. CDR1 is SGHTA and CDR2 is FQGNSA in the germline V gene. The CDR3 loop is CASSLLGGGSSGNTIYF. CDR3 bases: TGTGCCAGCAGCCTCCTCGGAGGGGGCTCTTCTGGAAACACCATATATTTT.

The DNA of the CDR3 is TGTGCCAGCAGTTTTAACCAGGGATGGGGCTACACCTTC. Translated: CASSFNQGWGYTF. This sequence joins TRBV28 and TRBJ1-2, with D perhaps TRBD1 (5 bases). CDR3 size: 13 residues. The ends were cut back, 3 bases at V and 8 bases at J, with 13 bases in the middle. Germline-derived CDR1 and CDR2 are MDHEN and SYDVKM.

The J gene is TRBJ2-7, the V gene TRBV3-1 (or the pseudogene TRBV3-2), with TRBD2 matching over 9 bases. The V gene end was trimmed by 3 bases and the J gene end by 3 bases; junction bases not matched to a gene: 12. CDR3 length: 17 residues. CDR1 LGHDT and CDR2 YNNKEL come from the germline V gene (reference sequence). The CDR3 protein is CASSQDLVDSGGYEQYF. The CDR3 region has the DNA TGTGCCAGCAGCCAGGACCTCGTGGATAGCGGGGGCTACGAGCAGTACTTC.

The chain couples TRBV9 to TRBJ2-1; 7 bases agree with TRBD2. V shed 5 bases and J 10 bases; nucleotides not matched to a gene: 6. CDR3 length: 12 residues. Germline V gene lookup returns CDR1 SGDLS and CDR2 YYNGEE. The CDR3 DNA sequence: TGTGCCAGCAGTATCCTCGGGGGGGAGCAGTTCTTC. This sequence encodes CASSILGGEQFF.

The chain links TRBV29-1 to TRBJ2-5; TRBD2 is a possible D gene (6 bases). V gave up 1 base and J gave up 9 bases, with 12 bases separating them. This CDR3 is 12 amino acids long. Germline CDR1 and CDR2: SQVTM and ANQGSEA. The CDR3 is CSVEGAWGAQYF. In DNA, the CDR3 is TGCAGCGTTGAAGGCGCATGGGGGGCCCAGTACTTC.

The CDR3 bases are TGTGCCAGCAGCTTCAACCCCTACCGATCGACTAGCTATGAGCAGTTCTTC. This translates into CASSFNPYRSTSYEQFF. The chain couples TRBV9 to TRBJ2-1, with TRBD2 identical over 7 bases. CDR3 size: 17 residues. V trimming: 4 bases; J trimming: 8 bases; junction bases outside the gene matches: 18. Germline-derived CDR1 and CDR2 are SGDLS and YYNGEE.

The rearrangement links TRBV11-3 to TRBJ2-1; 12 bases match TRBD2. The CDR3 runs to 16 residues. V shed 1 base, J shed 6 bases, and the junction held 4 bases outside the gene matches. Germline values: CDR1 SGHNT, CDR2 YENEEA. CDR3 sequence reads: CASSLGPGLAGNEQFF. CDR3 nucleotides: TGTGCCAGCAGCTTAGGCCCGGGACTAGCGGGCAATGAGCAGTTCTTC.

V usage is TRBV6-5 and J usage is TRBJ2-5; the match to TRBD1 covers 7 bases. V was pared by 8 bases and J by 2 bases, with 8 bases of the junction left unmatched. CDR3 length: 14 residues. CDR1 is MNHEY and CDR2 is SVGAGI in the germline V gene. In nucleotides, the CDR3 is TGTGCCAGCCTGGAGAGGGGGCTGCAAGAGACCCAGTACTTC. This gives the protein CASLERGLQETQYF.

This clone was picked up one time. This chain connects TRBV7-6 to TRBJ2-3; D perhaps matches TRBD2 (6 bases). Trimming left V 1 base short and J 3 bases short, with 14 bases between. Germline values: CDR1 SGHVS, CDR2 FNYEAQ. The CDR3 runs 16 residues. The CDR3 sequence is CASSLVGGMGTDTQYF. The CDR3, as DNA: TGTGCCAGCAGCTTAGTGGGCGGGATGGGTACAGATACGCAGTATTTT.

This clone was seen just once. The CDR3 coding sequence is TGTGCCAGCAGCGTAGGAGCGGGAGCCCCTTTCTACGAGCAGTACTTC. Translated: CASSVGAGAPFYEQYF. This chain connects TRBV5-4 to TRBJ2-7; 8 bases match TRBD2. V shed 4 bases and J 3 bases; nucleotides not matched to a gene: 12. The CDR3 runs to 16 residues. Germline CDR1 reads SGHNT; CDR2 reads YYREEE (reference sequence). The full variable domain, in which reference TRBV5-4 and TRBJ2-7 provide the parts outside the CDR3, is ETGVTQSPTHLIKTRGQQVTLRCSSQSGHNTVSWYQQALGQGPQFIFQYYREEENGRGNFPPRFSGLQFPNYSSELNVNALELDDSALYLCASSVGAGAPFYEQYFGPGTRLTVT.

This clone has only a few counts. This chain joins TRBV6-6 and TRBJ2-7, with 8 bases matching TRBD2. There are 14 residues in the CDR3. Trimming cost V 7 bases and J 2 bases; bases outside gene matches: 7. The germline V gene has CDR1 MNHNY and CDR2 SVGAGI (reference sequence). CDR3: CASTASGSPYEQYF. CDR3 nucleotides: TGTGCCAGCACCGCGAGCGGGAGCCCCTACGAGCAGTACTTC.

V usage is TRBV27 and J usage is TRBJ1-2; TRBD1 aligns across 7 bases. The ends lost 0 bases at V and 4 bases at J; junction bases unmatched: 2. The CDR3 extends over 14 amino acids. From germline, CDR1 is MNHEY and CDR2 SMNVEV (reference sequence). For the CDR3, the DNA is TGTGCCAGCAGTTTATCAACAGGGGCCTATGGCTACACCTTC. It yields the protein CASSLSTGAYGYTF.

The chain uses TRBV29-1 and TRBJ1-2; 9 bases align to TRBD1. The CDR3 runs 18 residues. The germline gives CDR1 SQVTM, CDR2 ANQGSEA. Trimming at V came to 0 bases and at J to 12 bases, leaving 23 bases not matched to a gene. In DNA form, the CDR3 reads TGCAGCGTTGAAGATTTGGGACAGGGAACCACCTCCGCTTTGTTTAACACCTTC. This sequence encodes CSVEDLGQGTTSALFNTF.

This chain joins TRBV5-4 and TRBJ2-2; D not resolved. Germline-derived CDR1 and CDR2 are SGHNT and YYREEE (reference sequence). The CDR3 is made up of 14 amino acids. V lost 2 bases and J lost 4, with 9 bases in between. The CDR3 DNA reads TGTGCCAGCAGCTTCCGCTCCGGCACCGGGGAGCTGTTTTTT. Its translation is CASSFRSGTGELFF.